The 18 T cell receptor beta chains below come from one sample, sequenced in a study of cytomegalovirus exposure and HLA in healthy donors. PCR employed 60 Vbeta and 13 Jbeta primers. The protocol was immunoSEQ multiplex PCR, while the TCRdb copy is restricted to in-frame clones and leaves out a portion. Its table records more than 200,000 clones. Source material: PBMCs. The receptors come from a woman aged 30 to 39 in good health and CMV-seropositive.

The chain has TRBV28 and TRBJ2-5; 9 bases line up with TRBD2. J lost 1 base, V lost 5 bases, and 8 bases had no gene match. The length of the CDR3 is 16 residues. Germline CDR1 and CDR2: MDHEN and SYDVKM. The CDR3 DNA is TGTGCCAGCAGTGGCCAATCTAGCGGGGCCCAAGAGACCCAGTACTTC. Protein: CASSGQSSGAQETQYF.

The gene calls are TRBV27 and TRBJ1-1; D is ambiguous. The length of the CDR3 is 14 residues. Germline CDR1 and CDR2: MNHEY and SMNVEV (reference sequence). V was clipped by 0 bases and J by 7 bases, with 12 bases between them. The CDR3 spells CASSLSFGEREAFF. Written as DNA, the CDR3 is TGTGCCAGCAGTTTATCGTTCGGGGAGCGTGAAGCTTTCTTT.

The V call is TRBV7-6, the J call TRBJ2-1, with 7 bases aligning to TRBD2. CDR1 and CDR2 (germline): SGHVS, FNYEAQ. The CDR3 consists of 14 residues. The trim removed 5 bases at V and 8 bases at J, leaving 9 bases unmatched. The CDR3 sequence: CASSTGLGGDEQFF. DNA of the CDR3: TGTGCCAGCAGCACCGGACTAGGCGGCGATGAGCAGTTCTTC.

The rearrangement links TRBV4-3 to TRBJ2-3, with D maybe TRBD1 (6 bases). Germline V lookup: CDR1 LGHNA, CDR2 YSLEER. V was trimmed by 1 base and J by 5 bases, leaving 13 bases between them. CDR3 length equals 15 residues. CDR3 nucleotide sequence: TGCGCCAGCAGCCAAGCGTCAGGGGCGAAAGATACGCAGTATTTT. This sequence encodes CASSQASGAKDTQYF.

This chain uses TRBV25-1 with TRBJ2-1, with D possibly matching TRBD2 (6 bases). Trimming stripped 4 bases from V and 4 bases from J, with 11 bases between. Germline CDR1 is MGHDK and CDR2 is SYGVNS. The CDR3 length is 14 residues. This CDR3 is CASSGRADYNEQFF. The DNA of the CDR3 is TGTGCCAGCAGTGGGAGGGCCGATTACAATGAGCAGTTCTTC.

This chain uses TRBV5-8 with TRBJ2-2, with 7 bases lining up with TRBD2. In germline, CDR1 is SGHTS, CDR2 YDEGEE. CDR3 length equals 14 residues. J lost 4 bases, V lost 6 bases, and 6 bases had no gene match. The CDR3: CASNLGGSTGELFF. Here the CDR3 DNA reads TGTGCCAGCAATCTGGGGGGGTCCACCGGGGAGCTGTTTTTT.

The CDR3 protein is CASSFRSGRTEAFF. The CDR3 DNA follows: TGTGCCAGCAGTTTCCGGAGCGGGAGGACTGAAGCTTTCTTT. The chain recombines TRBV27 with TRBJ1-1; no clear D gene. Germline values: CDR1 MNHEY, CDR2 SMNVEV (reference sequence). The CDR3 is made up of 14 amino acids. V was clipped by 3 bases and J by 5 bases, with 13 bases between them.

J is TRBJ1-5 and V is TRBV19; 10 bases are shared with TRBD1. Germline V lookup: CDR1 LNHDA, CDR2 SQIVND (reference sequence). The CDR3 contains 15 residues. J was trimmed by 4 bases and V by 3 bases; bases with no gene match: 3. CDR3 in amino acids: CASSMRTGGNQPQHF. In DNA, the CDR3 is TGTGCCAGTAGTATGAGGACAGGGGGAAATCAGCCCCAGCATTTT.

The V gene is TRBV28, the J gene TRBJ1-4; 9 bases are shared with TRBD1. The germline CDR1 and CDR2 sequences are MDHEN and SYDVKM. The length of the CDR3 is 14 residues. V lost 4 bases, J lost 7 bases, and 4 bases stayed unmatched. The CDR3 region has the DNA TGTGCCAGCAGTTCGGGACAGGGCTTTGAAAAACTGTTTTTT. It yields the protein CASSSGQGFEKLFF.

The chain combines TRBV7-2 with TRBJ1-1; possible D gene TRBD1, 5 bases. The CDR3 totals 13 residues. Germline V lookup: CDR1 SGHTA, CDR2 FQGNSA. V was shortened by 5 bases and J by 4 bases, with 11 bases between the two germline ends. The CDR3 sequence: CASSPGRSTEAFF. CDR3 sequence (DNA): TGTGCCAGCAGCCCAGGGCGGTCCACTGAAGCTTTCTTT.

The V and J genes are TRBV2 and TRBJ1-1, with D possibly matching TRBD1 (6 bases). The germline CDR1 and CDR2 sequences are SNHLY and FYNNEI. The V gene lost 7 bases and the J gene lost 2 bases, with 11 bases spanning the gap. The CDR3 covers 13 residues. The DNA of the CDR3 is TGTGCCAGCAAACAGGGACAAAACACTGAAGCTTTCTTT. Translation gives CASKQGQNTEAFF.

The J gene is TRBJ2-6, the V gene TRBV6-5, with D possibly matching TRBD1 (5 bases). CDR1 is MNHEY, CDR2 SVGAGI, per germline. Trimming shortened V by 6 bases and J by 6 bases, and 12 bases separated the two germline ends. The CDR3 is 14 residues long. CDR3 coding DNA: TGTGCCAGCAGACCCACAGGCGAGGCCAACGTCCTGACTTTC. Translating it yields CASRPTGEANVLTF.

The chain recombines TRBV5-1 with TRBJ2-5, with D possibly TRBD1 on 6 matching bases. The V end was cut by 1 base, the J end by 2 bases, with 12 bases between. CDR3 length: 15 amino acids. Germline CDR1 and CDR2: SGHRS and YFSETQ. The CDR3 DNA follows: TGCGCCAGCAGCTTGAATCAGGGGCTGCAAGAGACCCAGTACTTC. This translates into CASSLNQGLQETQYF.

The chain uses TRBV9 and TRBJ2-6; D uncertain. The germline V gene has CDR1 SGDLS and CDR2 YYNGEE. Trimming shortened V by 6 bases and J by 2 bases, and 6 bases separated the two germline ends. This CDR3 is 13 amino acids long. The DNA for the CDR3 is TGTGCCAGCACCAATCCTGGGGCCAACGTCCTGACTTTC. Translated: CASTNPGANVLTF. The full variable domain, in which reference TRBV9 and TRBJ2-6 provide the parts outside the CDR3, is DSGVTQTPKHLITATGQRVTLRCSPRSGDLSVYWYQQSLDQGLQFLIQYYNGEERAKGNILERFSAQQFPDLHSELNLSSLELGDSALYFCASTNPGANVLTFGAGSRLTVL.

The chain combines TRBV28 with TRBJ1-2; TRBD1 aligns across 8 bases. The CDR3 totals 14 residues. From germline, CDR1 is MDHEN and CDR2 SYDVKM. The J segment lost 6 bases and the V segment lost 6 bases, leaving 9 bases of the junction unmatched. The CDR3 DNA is TGTGCCAGCAGGAGCCCCAGGGACAGGCATGGCTACACCTTC. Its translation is CASRSPRDRHGYTF.

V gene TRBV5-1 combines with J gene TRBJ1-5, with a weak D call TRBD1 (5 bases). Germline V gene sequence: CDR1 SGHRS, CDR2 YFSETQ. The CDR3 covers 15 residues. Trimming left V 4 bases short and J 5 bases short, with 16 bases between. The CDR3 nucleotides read TGCGCCAGCAGCCGTCTGGGGGGTCTCGATCAGCCCCAGCATTTT. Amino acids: CASSRLGGLDQPQHF.

The CDR3 DNA reads TGTGCCAGCAGCTCCTCTCGACAGGGACGGTATGAGCAGTACTTC. This codes for CASSSSRQGRYEQYF. The chain couples TRBV13 to TRBJ2-5; the match to TRBD1 covers 7 bases. This CDR3 region has 15 residues. The germline gives CDR1 PRHDT, CDR2 FYEKMQ (reference sequence). The V segment lost 4 bases and the J segment 11 bases; nucleotides outside the gene matches: 16.

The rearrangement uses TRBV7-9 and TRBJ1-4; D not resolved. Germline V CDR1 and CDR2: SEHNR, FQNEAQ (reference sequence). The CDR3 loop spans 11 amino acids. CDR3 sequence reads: CATGINEKLFF. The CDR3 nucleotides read TGTGCAACGGGAATTAATGAAAAACTGTTTTTT.